The 7 T cell receptor beta chains given below trace back to one sample, sequenced in a study of T cell responses to AZD1222 COVID-19 vaccine. The repertoire was sequenced with immunoSEQ multiplex PCR; TCRdb's copy has only in-frame clones and lacks some. Of about 100,000 clones listed, about 89% were seen once; the top ten hold under 4.5%. Sequencing used peripheral blood, obtained on day 0 of MenACWY control vaccination. Source of these receptors: an adult in good health.

The chain has TRBV7-9 and TRBJ2-1, with no clear D. Germline lookup yields CDR1 SEHNR and CDR2 FQNEAQ (reference sequence). CDR3 length: 14 amino acids. The V gene lost 3 bases and the J gene lost 13 bases, with 19 bases spanning the gap. CDR3 DNA: TGTGCCAGCAGCTTGGTCCCGAGGCCGATGGGTCAGTTCTTC. Its translation: CASSLVPRPMGQFF.

This rearrangement joins TRBV19 to TRBJ1-6; D is undetermined. Germline CDR1 LNHDA, CDR2 SQIVND (reference sequence). Trimming pared 6 bases from V and 5 bases from J, leaving 14 bases between. This CDR3 comprises 15 residues. Here the CDR3 reads CASRITAGDNSPLHF. Written as DNA, the CDR3 is TGTGCCAGTAGAATCACAGCTGGGGATAATTCACCCCTCCACTTT.

The J gene is TRBJ2-4, the V gene TRBV27; D gene uncertain. The CDR3 covers 13 residues. CDR1 MNHEY and CDR2 SMNVEV come from the germline V gene (reference sequence). V was cut by 8 bases and J by 13 bases, with 21 bases left in between. The CDR3 sequence is CASRSMDPFKQYF. The CDR3 DNA sequence: TGTGCCAGCCGATCGATGGACCCATTCAAACAGTACTTC.

The CDR3 here is CASSPDRTANYGYTF. The CDR3 DNA is TGTGCCAGCAGCCCGGACAGGACAGCTAACTATGGCTACACCTTC. V and J are TRBV7-2 and TRBJ1-2; TRBD1 agrees at 7 bases. With V trimmed by 5 bases and J by 0 bases, 6 bases remained unmatched. The CDR3 loop spans 15 amino acids. Per germline, CDR1 SGHTA and CDR2 FQGNSA.

Here the CDR3 reads CASSAPLGGPIEAFF. The CDR3 DNA reads as TGTGCCAGCAGCGCCCCCCTCGGGGGGCCAATTGAAGCTTTCTTT. The V and J genes are TRBV6-2 or TRBV6-3 and TRBJ1-1; D might be TRBD1 (6 bases). This CDR3 is built from 15 residues. V was shortened by 6 bases and J by 7 bases, with 21 bases between the two germline ends. Looked up from germline, CDR1 is MNHEY and CDR2 is SVGEGT.

This rearrangement joins TRBV9 to TRBJ2-7; D unresolved. The CDR3 sequence is 14 residues long. V lost 0 bases and J lost 1, with 8 bases in between. CDR1 is SGDLS, CDR2 YYNGEE, per germline. The CDR3 region has the DNA TGTGCCAGCAGCGTAGGCCCGCCGTCCTACGAGCAGTACTTC. Translation gives CASSVGPPSYEQYF.

This clone was counted a single time. This rearrangement joins TRBV5-1 to TRBJ1-6, with D hard to call. The CDR3 runs to 17 residues. V was clipped by 0 bases and J by 2 bases, with 12 bases between them. Germline V gives CDR1 SGHRS, CDR2 YFSETQ. CDR3 residues: CASSLGPPGAYNSPLHF. As DNA, the CDR3 is TGCGCCAGCAGCTTGGGGCCGCCCGGAGCCTATAATTCACCCCTCCACTTT.